This entry features one TCR beta chain sequence. This record belongs to a study of control samples from healthy donors and cancer patients. Here immunoSEQ multiplex PCR was the method, and the copy in TCRdb shows in-frame clones only, minus some. The sample includes 150,000 to 200,000 clones, approximately 90% of them seen just once. Germline V CDR1 and CDR2: SGHAT, FQNNGV. V shed 6 bases, J shed 4 bases, and the junction held 9 bases outside the gene matches. CDR3 length: 15 residues. Sequencing was done on a sample of blood. The chain has TRBV11-2 and TRBJ2-3; 8 bases map to TRBD1. This sequence originates from a man aged 25 to 45 in good health. The CDR3 region has the DNA TGTGCCAGCAGGCCAGCGCAGGGGGCTCCAGATACGCAGTATTTT. It specifies CASRPAQGAPDTQYF.